A single sample is the source of the 2 T cell receptor beta chains below, sequenced in a study of T cells in tuberculosis. The data were produced by immunoSEQ multiplex PCR, yet TCRdb's version contains in-frame clones alone and is incomplete. The top ten clones hold over 6.5% of a sample with 35,000 to 55,000 clones, roughly 95% of them seen once. The sample consisted of PBMCs. The receptor source for this set is a donor aged 5 to 30 with latent tuberculosis or without tuberculosis infection.

The chain combines TRBV13 with TRBJ1-1; D gene unclear. From germline, CDR1 is PRHDT and CDR2 FYEKMQ (reference sequence). There are 13 residues in the CDR3. The V end lost 5 bases, the J end lost 2 bases, and 9 bases lay between the germline ends. The CDR3 loop reads CASSLLSNTEAFF. The CDR3 nucleotides read TGTGCCAGCAGCCTGCTCAGTAACACTGAAGCTTTCTTT.

The gene calls are TRBV19 and TRBJ1-1, with TRBD1 matching over 9 bases. Losses at the gene ends were 6 bases for V and 4 bases for J; bases not matched to a gene: 9. Germline V gene data show CDR1 as LNHDA and CDR2 as SQIVND (reference sequence). CDR3 length equals 15 residues. The CDR3 protein is CASRTGGEVSTEAFF. Written as DNA, the CDR3 is TGTGCCAGTAGAACAGGGGGCGAGGTGAGCACTGAAGCTTTCTTT. The variable domain in full, completed from reference TRBV19 and TRBJ1-1, reads DGGITQSPKYLFRKEGQNVTLSCEQNLNHDAMYWYRQDPGQGLRLIYYSQIVNDFQKGDIAEGYSVSREKKESFPLTVTSAQKNPTAFYLCASRTGGEVSTEAFFGQGTRLTVV.